These 31 T cell receptor beta chains share one sample of origin, sequenced in a study of preoperative IRX-2 immunotherapy in early breast cancer. Indicated treatment: preoperative locoregional IRX-2 cytokine immunotherapy. Profiling relied on immunoSEQ multiplex PCR, and the TCRdb table lists in-frame clones only, not all of them. The profile shows over 55,000 clones, around 94% of them singletons. The sample was taken from a patient treated with IRX-2 immunotherapy. All receptors come from a human donor with breast cancer.

The rearrangement links TRBV6-5 to TRBJ2-2, with a possible D match to TRBD1 (6 bases). The CDR3 length is 15 residues. Trimming pared 5 bases from V and 5 bases from J, leaving 15 bases between. Germline loops: CDR1 MNHEY, CDR2 SVGAGI. The CDR3 coding sequence is TGTGCCAGCAGTACCGGGACACCCGGAACCGGGGAGCTGTTTTTT. It encodes CASSTGTPGTGELFF.

The rearrangement joins TRBV28 to TRBJ1-1; tentatively, D is TRBD1 (5 bases). Per germline, CDR1 MDHEN and CDR2 SYDVKM. The CDR3 contains 14 residues. V lost 6 bases and J 3 bases, leaving 14 bases between the germline ends. The CDR3 reads CASSTGPKDTEAFF. CDR3 coding DNA: TGTGCCAGCAGCACGGGACCGAAGGACACTGAAGCTTTCTTT.

The genes are TRBV9 and TRBJ2-1; 9 nucleotides match TRBD2. Germline loops: CDR1 SGDLS, CDR2 YYNGEE. V gave up 3 bases and J gave up 5 bases; unmatched junction bases: 9. The CDR3 has 16 residues. The DNA for the CDR3 is TGTGCCAGCAGCGCGACTCATAGCGGGGGAAACAATGAGCAGTTCTTC. This encodes CASSATHSGGNNEQFF. Using reference TRBV9 and TRBJ2-1 for the parts outside the CDR3, the full variable domain is DSGVTQTPKHLITATGQRVTLRCSPRSGDLSVYWYQQSLDQGLQFLIQYYNGEERAKGNILERFSAQQFPDLHSELNLSSLELGDSALYFCASSATHSGGNNEQFFGPGTRLTVL.

This rearrangement joins TRBV4-3 to TRBJ2-1; 11 nucleotides agree with TRBD2. The CDR3 has 16 amino acids. Trimming removed 4 bases from V and 3 bases from J; junction bases left unmatched: 5. Germline loops: CDR1 LGHNA, CDR2 YSLEER. The CDR3 spells CASSRMTSGDYNEQFF. The CDR3 region has the DNA TGCGCCAGCAGCCGGATGACTAGCGGGGACTACAATGAGCAGTTCTTC.

The chain combines TRBV5-6 with TRBJ2-2, with no clear D. This CDR3 region has 13 residues. Trimming left V 4 bases short and J 7 bases short, with 11 bases between. Germline V gene sequence: CDR1 SGHDT, CDR2 YYEEEE. CDR3 DNA sequence: TGTGCCAGCAGCCCAGGTTTCGGCGGGGAGCTGTTTTTT. Its translation is CASSPGFGGELFF.

V is TRBV28 and J is TRBJ2-7, with 11 nucleotides matching TRBD2. With 5 bases clipped from V and 3 bases from J, the junction kept 15 bases outside the gene matches. The CDR3 has 18 residues. Per the germline V gene, CDR1 is MDHEN and CDR2 is SYDVKM. CDR3 bases: TGTGCCAGCAGTCGAATCCTAGCGGGAGGTCCGAAAATCTACGAGCAGTACTTC. Amino acid sequence: CASSRILAGGPKIYEQYF.

This rearrangement joins TRBV5-8 to TRBJ2-7; no firm D call. Germline V gene data show CDR1 as SGHTS and CDR2 as YDEGEE. This CDR3 contains 12 residues. V shed 3 bases and J shed 2 bases, with 6 bases lying between them. The CDR3 nucleotides read TGTGCCAGCAGCTCTCGCACCTACGAGCAGTACTTC. Translating gives CASSSRTYEQYF.

The J gene is TRBJ2-5, the V gene TRBV5-1; no definite D call. The CDR3 sequence is 12 residues long. Per the germline V gene, CDR1 is SGHRS and CDR2 is YFSETQ. With 5 bases removed from V and 4 bases from J, the gap between germline ends came to 9 bases. The CDR3 here is CASRGEAETQYF. CDR3 sequence (DNA): TGCGCCAGCAGGGGTGAAGCAGAGACCCAGTACTTC.

V and J are TRBV7-8 and TRBJ2-5; D not resolved. CDR1 and CDR2 (germline): SGHVS, FQNEAQ. The CDR3 consists of 13 residues. Trimming took 4 bases from V and 5 from J, leaving 11 bases between them. The CDR3 DNA reads TGTGCCAGCAGCTCCTACGACGCGGAGACCCAGTACTTC. This translates into CASSSYDAETQYF.

The V and J genes are TRBV18 and TRBJ2-2; D may match TRBD1 or TRBD2 (5 bases each). The CDR3 consists of 13 residues. V shed 3 bases and J shed 6 bases, with 8 bases lying between them. The germline CDR1 and CDR2 sequences are KGHSH and LQKENI. CDR3 in DNA: TGTGCCAGCTCACCTAGGGGACCCGGGGAGCTGTTTTTT. Its protein is CASSPRGPGELFF. The whole variable domain, filled in from reference TRBV18 and TRBJ2-2, reads NAGVMQNPRHLVRRRGQEARLRCSPMKGHSHVYWYRQLPEEGLKFMVYLQKENIIDESGMPKERFSAEFPKEGPSILRIQQVVRGDSAAYFCASSPRGPGELFFGEGSRLTVL.

The genes are TRBV6-5 and TRBJ1-1; D call uncertain. Germline V gene data show CDR1 as MNHEY and CDR2 as SVGAGI. V was clipped by 2 bases and J by 11 bases, with 15 bases between them. The CDR3 loop spans 13 amino acids. This CDR3 is CASSYETERMAFF. Here the CDR3 DNA reads TGTGCCAGCAGTTACGAAACAGAGCGGATGGCTTTCTTT.

DNA of the CDR3: TGCGCCAGCAGCCCCAGCTTCGGTGAAAAACTGTTTTTT. The encoded protein is CASSPSFGEKLFF. This rearrangement joins TRBV5-1 to TRBJ1-4; D is ambiguous. The CDR3 runs 13 residues. CDR1 is SGHRS, CDR2 YFSETQ, per germline. Deletions cut 4 bases from V and 7 bases from J, with 11 bases between. The full variable domain, completed using reference TRBV5-1 and TRBJ1-4, is KAGVTQTPRYLIKTRGQQVTLSCSPISGHRSVSWYQQTPGQGLQFLFEYFSETQRNKGNFPGRFSGRQFSNSRSEMNVSTLELGDSALYLCASSPSFGEKLFFGSGTQLSVL.

This clone was seen a single time. CDR3 residues: CASSQGLAGPSSYEQYF. The DNA of the CDR3 is TGCGCCAGCAGCCAAGGGCTAGCGGGGCCCTCCTCCTACGAGCAGTACTTC. V and J are TRBV4-1 and TRBJ2-7; 9 nucleotides match TRBD2. Per the germline V gene, CDR1 is MGHRA and CDR2 is YSYEKL. The J segment lost 0 bases and the V segment lost 1 base, leaving 7 bases of the junction unmatched. The CDR3 length is 17 residues.

This rearrangement joins TRBV5-4 to TRBJ2-3; D could derive from TRBD1 or TRBD2 (7 bases each). V shed 2 bases and J shed 1 base, with 17 bases lying between them. Germline CDR1 is SGHNT and CDR2 is YYREEE (reference sequence). CDR3 size: 17 residues. In nucleotides, the CDR3 is TGTGCCAGCAGCTTCAACAGGGGAGGGGGAGGCACAGATACGCAGTATTTT. Its protein is CASSFNRGGGGTDTQYF. The whole variable domain, filled in from reference TRBV5-4 and TRBJ2-3, reads ETGVTQSPTHLIKTRGQQVTLRCSSQSGHNTVSWYQQALGQGPQFIFQYYREEENGRGNFPPRFSGLQFPNYSSELNVNALELDDSALYLCASSFNRGGGGTDTQYFGPGTRLTVL.

In this sample, this clone turned up once. The chain combines TRBV18 with TRBJ1-1; no definite D call. V was pared by 2 bases and J by 0 bases, with 7 bases between. Germline CDR1 KGHSH, CDR2 LQKENI. The CDR3 has 14 amino acids. Written as DNA, the CDR3 is TGTGCCAGCTCACCATCCGGCTTGAACACTGAAGCTTTCTTT. It specifies CASSPSGLNTEAFF.

The chain combines TRBV9 with TRBJ2-7, with TRBD2 matching over 11 bases. The CDR3 covers 15 residues. V dropped 3 bases and J dropped 6; count of bases not matched to a gene: 8. CDR1 and CDR2 from the germline V gene are SGDLS and YYNGEE. The CDR3 nucleotides read TGTGCCAGCAGCGCATCTAGCGGGAGGTGGGTCGAGCAGTACTTC. It yields the protein CASSASSGRWVEQYF. Complete variable domain (other parts from reference TRBV9 and TRBJ2-7): DSGVTQTPKHLITATGQRVTLRCSPRSGDLSVYWYQQSLDQGLQFLIQYYNGEERAKGNILERFSAQQFPDLHSELNLSSLELGDSALYFCASSASSGRWVEQYFGPGTRLTVT.

J is TRBJ2-3 and V is TRBV7-3; 9 bases align to TRBD2. Looked up from germline, CDR1 is SGHTA and CDR2 is FQGTGA. With 5 bases clipped from V and 2 bases from J, the junction kept 14 bases outside the gene matches. The CDR3 sequence is 18 residues long. This CDR3 is CASSRQNGREGYTDTQYF. CDR3 sequence (DNA): TGTGCCAGCAGCCGTCAGAACGGGCGGGAGGGCTACACAGATACGCAGTATTTT. Full variable domain (rest looked up from reference TRBV7-3 and TRBJ2-3): GAGVSQTPSNKVTEKGKYVELRCDPISGHTALYWYRQSLGQGPEFLIYFQGTGAADDSGLPNDRFFAVRPEGSVSTLKIQRTERGDSAVYLCASSRQNGREGYTDTQYFGPGTRLTVL.

V is TRBV19 and J is TRBJ1-2, with 7 bases matching TRBD1. V trimming: 6 bases; J trimming: 3 bases; junction bases outside the gene matches: 4. CDR1 is LNHDA and CDR2 is SQIVND in the germline V gene (reference sequence). This CDR3 is 13 amino acids long. The CDR3 DNA follows: TGTGCCAGTAGGATAACAGGGGACTATGGCTACACCTTC. It specifies CASRITGDYGYTF. The whole variable domain, remainder taken from reference TRBV19 and TRBJ1-2, is DGGITQSPKYLFRKEGQNVTLSCEQNLNHDAMYWYRQDPGQGLRLIYYSQIVNDFQKGDIAEGYSVSREKKESFPLTVTSAQKNPTAFYLCASRITGDYGYTFGSGTRLTVV.

The rearrangement links TRBV7-3 to TRBJ2-7; D may correspond to TRBD1 or TRBD2 (5 bases each). V dropped 5 bases and J dropped 1 base, with 12 bases sitting between them. Germline loops: CDR1 SGHTA, CDR2 FQGTGA. The CDR3 has 14 amino acids. The CDR3 DNA is TGTGCCAGCAGCCCACGGGACGGATCCTACGAGCAGTACTTC. It translates to CASSPRDGSYEQYF.

With regard to this clone: The junction departs from the called germline gene at one end, perhaps through a read error. The V gene is TRBV4-2, the J gene TRBJ2-2; possibly TRBD2 for D (5 bases). CDR1 LGHNA and CDR2 YNFKEQ come from the germline V gene. This CDR3 region has 18 residues. CDR3 nucleotides: TGTGCCAGCAGCCAAGATCACCGCAGAAAGCCGAACACCGGGAAGCTGTTTTTT. This encodes CASSQDHRRKPNTGKLFF.

The V call is TRBV29-1, the J call TRBJ1-3; D uncertain. CDR3 size: 13 residues. The germline V gene has CDR1 SQVTM and CDR2 ANQGSEA. Trimming cost V 7 bases and J 0 bases, with 10 bases left between them. This chain's CDR3 is CSGTTISGNTIYF. The CDR3 nucleotides read TGCAGCGGAACTACCATCTCTGGAAACACCATATATTTT.

The chain couples TRBV7-3 to TRBJ1-2, with D possibly TRBD1 on 5 matching bases. The CDR3 consists of 16 residues. V lost 0 bases, J lost 6 bases, and 17 bases lay in between. The germline V gene has CDR1 SGHTA and CDR2 FQGTGA. CDR3: CASSLTGGGMGNGYTF. CDR3 DNA: TGTGCCAGCAGCTTAACCGGGGGGGGGATGGGCAATGGCTACACCTTC.

The rearrangement joins TRBV11-2 to TRBJ1-2; TRBD1 matches 9 bases. CDR1 SGHAT and CDR2 FQNNGV come from the germline V gene. This CDR3 is 15 amino acids long. After removal of 4 bases from V and 6 bases from J, the junction contained 9 bases not matched to a gene. Here the CDR3 reads CASSSRTGAHDGYTF. The CDR3 nucleotides read TGTGCCAGCAGCTCTAGGACAGGGGCCCATGATGGCTACACCTTC.

The V call is TRBV9, the J call TRBJ1-3; no clear D gene. The V end lost 0 bases, the J end lost 1 base, and 5 bases lay between the germline ends. CDR1 is SGDLS, CDR2 YYNGEE, per germline. There are 14 residues in the CDR3. The CDR3 DNA follows: TGTGCCAGCAGCGTAGAAATGTCTGGAAACACCATATATTTT. It encodes CASSVEMSGNTIYF. Based on the CDR3 plus reference TRBV9 and TRBJ1-3, the full variable domain is DSGVTQTPKHLITATGQRVTLRCSPRSGDLSVYWYQQSLDQGLQFLIQYYNGEERAKGNILERFSAQQFPDLHSELNLSSLELGDSALYFCASSVEMSGNTIYFGEGSWLTVV.

The chain is built from TRBV19 and TRBJ2-1; D unresolved. The CDR3 is 14 amino acids. V lost 7 bases and J lost 5, with 15 bases in between. Germline V gene lookup returns CDR1 LNHDA and CDR2 SQIVND (reference sequence). The DNA of the CDR3 is TGTGCCAGTACCCTCGGTTTACTTAACAATGAGCAGTTCTTC. Translation: CASTLGLLNNEQFF. Full variable domain (rest looked up from reference TRBV19 and TRBJ2-1): DGGITQSPKYLFRKEGQNVTLSCEQNLNHDAMYWYRQDPGQGLRLIYYSQIVNDFQKGDIAEGYSVSREKKESFPLTVTSAQKNPTAFYLCASTLGLLNNEQFFGPGTRLTVL.

The V and J genes are TRBV7-9 and TRBJ2-1; 9 bases are a match to TRBD2. This CDR3 is built from 15 residues. Germline values: CDR1 SEHNR, CDR2 FQNEAQ (reference sequence). V trimming: 2 bases; J trimming: 5 bases; junction bases outside the gene matches: 4. The CDR3 DNA sequence: TGTGCCAGCAGCTTAAAGAGACTAGCGGACAATGAGCAGTTCTTC. Translating it yields CASSLKRLADNEQFF. Looking up the rest from reference TRBV7-9 and TRBJ2-1 gives the full variable domain: DTGVSQNPRHKITKRGQNVTFRCDPISEHNRLYWYRQTLGQGPEFLTYFQNEAQLEKSRLLSDRFSAERPKGSFSTLEIQRTEQGDSAMYLCASSLKRLADNEQFFGPGTRLTVL.

This chain connects TRBV7-2 to TRBJ2-5, with D unclear. Per germline, CDR1 SGHTA and CDR2 FQGNSA. The ends were cut back, 3 bases at V and 2 bases at J, with 1 base in the middle. CDR3 length: 11 residues. The CDR3 region is CASSFQETQYF. The CDR3 DNA follows: TGTGCCAGCAGCTTTCAAGAGACCCAGTACTTC.

V is TRBV7-3 and J is TRBJ2-7, with a weak D call TRBD2 (5 bases). V was clipped by 11 bases and J by 5 bases, with 19 bases between them. This CDR3 has 13 amino acids. Germline V gene data show CDR1 as SGHTA and CDR2 as FQGTGA. DNA of the CDR3: TGTGCCCCATGGGCCAACCCTAGCCACGAGCAGTACTTC. The encoded protein is CAPWANPSHEQYF.

The chain joins TRBV19 to TRBJ2-4; 8 positions match TRBD1. V trimming: 4 bases; J trimming: 0 bases; junction bases outside the gene matches: 20. The CDR3 has 21 amino acids. Germline lookup yields CDR1 LNHDA and CDR2 SQIVND (reference sequence). DNA for the CDR3: TGTGCCAGTAGTAGCCAGGGCGAGGACAGGGAAGAACCCATAGCCAAAAACATTCAGTACTTC. Residues: CASSSQGEDREEPIAKNIQYF.

The rearrangement uses TRBV18 and TRBJ2-1, with D perhaps TRBD2 (5 bases). The CDR3 runs to 14 residues. Trimming stripped 3 bases from V and 6 bases from J, with 12 bases between. Germline CDR1 KGHSH, CDR2 LQKENI. CDR3 loop: CASSPPGVRNEQFF. CDR3 coding DNA: TGTGCCAGCTCACCTCCCGGGGTGCGCAATGAGCAGTTCTTC.

This sequence joins TRBV28 and TRBJ2-1; no reliable D call. Trimming removed 3 bases at V and 4 bases at J, with 13 bases between. This CDR3 region has 15 residues. Germline lookup yields CDR1 MDHEN and CDR2 SYDVKM. This CDR3 is CASSFSWSGYNEQFF. The CDR3 region has the DNA TGTGCCAGCAGTTTCTCCTGGTCCGGATACAATGAGCAGTTCTTC.